The T cell receptor (beta chain) under discussion was sequenced for a study of naive and memory T cell subsets. Study results and limitations: Clonotypes are single alpha or beta chains, not paired receptors.

Looked up from germline, CDR1 is DFQATT and CDR2 is SNEGSKA (reference sequence). CDR3 length: 17 amino acids. Trimming removed 0 bases from V and 0 bases from J; junction bases left unmatched: 6. This clonotype was counted many times. Its cognate antigen is unknown. Both TRBC1 and TRBC2 were covered by a beta constant-region primer of two equimolar oligonucleotides. Ligated cDNA was amplified by four rounds of PCR with nested alpha and beta constant-region primers and SP2. In TCRdb, the UMI-ligation and nested PCR reads were re-called with MiXCR into one record per CDR3 protein. The sample includes tens of thousands of distinct CDR3 sequences, about 10% seen only once; the top ten take 0.95% to 1.5%.

This chain joins TRBV20-1 and TRBJ2-1; 9 bases are a match to TRBD2. The sample consisted of naive CD8+ T cells from blood. This clonotype was sampled from a human donor in good health. The CDR3 DNA reads as TGCAGTGCTAGAGATGGGACTAGCCTAAGCTCCTACAATGAGCAGTTCTTC. Its protein product is CSARDGTSLSSYNEQFF.